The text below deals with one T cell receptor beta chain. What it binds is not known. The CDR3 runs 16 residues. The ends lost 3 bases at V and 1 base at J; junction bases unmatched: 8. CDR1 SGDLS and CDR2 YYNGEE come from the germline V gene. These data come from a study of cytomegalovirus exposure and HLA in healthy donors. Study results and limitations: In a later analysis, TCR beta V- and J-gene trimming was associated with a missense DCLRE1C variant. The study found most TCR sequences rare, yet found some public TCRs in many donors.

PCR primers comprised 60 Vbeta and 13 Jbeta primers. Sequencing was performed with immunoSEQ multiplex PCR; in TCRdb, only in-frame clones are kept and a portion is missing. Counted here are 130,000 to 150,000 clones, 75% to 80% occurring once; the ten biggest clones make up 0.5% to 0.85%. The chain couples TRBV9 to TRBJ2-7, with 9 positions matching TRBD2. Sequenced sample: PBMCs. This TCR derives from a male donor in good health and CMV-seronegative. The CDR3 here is CASSEGVGLASYEQYF. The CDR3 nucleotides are TGTGCCAGCAGCGAAGGGGTCGGACTAGCGTCCTACGAGCAGTACTTC.